A selection of T cell receptor beta chains follows, all from one sample in a study of control samples from healthy donors and cancer patients. Only in-frame clones appear in the TCRdb table, and some are missing; sequencing was by immunoSEQ multiplex PCR. The profile shows fewer than 15,000 clones, over 70% of them singletons. The sequenced material came from formalin-fixed, paraffin-embedded tissue. All receptors derive from a male donor with melanoma. CDR3s leave out the opening cysteine and the closing phenylalanine or tryptophan. Size values are once, few and many counts, or a class for expanded clones, and some rows have none.

J	V	size	CDR3
TRBJ1-5	TRBV6-5	.	ASTFDGINQPQH
TRBJ2-2	TRBV4-2	.	ASSSPGLAGRELF
TRBJ2-1	TRBV7-2	.	ASSLVGRGRNEQF
TRBJ1-5	TRBV2	.	ASSDKRTNGPQH
TRBJ2-3	TRBV18	.	ASSKEKQSTDTQY
TRBJ1-3	TRBV19	.	ASTTDVSGNTIY
TRBJ2-5	TRBV11-2	.	ASSQRQGTSRTQY
TRBJ1-6	TRBV7-9	.	ASQPGGNSPLH
TRBJ1-6	TRBV27	.	ASSRKSENSPLH
TRBJ2-5	TRBV5-1	.	ASSSSGGAVRETQY
TRBJ2-7	TRBV12-5	medium-sized	ASGPRAPSEQY
TRBJ2-5	TRBV7-2	once	ASSFPGGETQY
TRBJ1-2	TRBV4-2	.	ASSPDRNYGYT
TRBJ2-3	TRBV7-3	few	ASSLGQGWTDTQY
TRBJ2-7	TRBV28	.	ASSLSGQGSYEQY
TRBJ2-1	TRBV9	few	ASSVPGPDNEQF
TRBJ1-2	TRBV19	once	ASMWGGKPPGYT